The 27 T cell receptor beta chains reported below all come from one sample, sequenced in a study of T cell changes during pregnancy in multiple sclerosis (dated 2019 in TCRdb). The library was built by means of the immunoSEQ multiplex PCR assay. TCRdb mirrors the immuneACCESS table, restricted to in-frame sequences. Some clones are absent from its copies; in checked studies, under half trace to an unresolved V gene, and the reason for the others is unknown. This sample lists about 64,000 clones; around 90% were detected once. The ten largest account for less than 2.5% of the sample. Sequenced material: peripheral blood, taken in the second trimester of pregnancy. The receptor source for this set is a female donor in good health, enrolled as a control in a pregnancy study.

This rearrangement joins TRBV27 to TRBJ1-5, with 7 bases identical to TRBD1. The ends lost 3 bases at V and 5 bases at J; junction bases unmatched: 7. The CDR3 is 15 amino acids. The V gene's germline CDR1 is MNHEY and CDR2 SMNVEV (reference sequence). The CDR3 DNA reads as TGTGCCAGCAGTTTGTGGGGGACAGATCATCAGCCCCAGCATTTT. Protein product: CASSLWGTDHQPQHF.

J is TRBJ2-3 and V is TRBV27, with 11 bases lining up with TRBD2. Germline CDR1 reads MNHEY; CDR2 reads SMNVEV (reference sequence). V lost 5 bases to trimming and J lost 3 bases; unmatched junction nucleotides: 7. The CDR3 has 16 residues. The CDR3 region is CASSHVAGGWTDTQYF. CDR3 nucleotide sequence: TGTGCCAGCAGTCACGTAGCGGGGGGGTGGACAGATACGCAGTATTTT.

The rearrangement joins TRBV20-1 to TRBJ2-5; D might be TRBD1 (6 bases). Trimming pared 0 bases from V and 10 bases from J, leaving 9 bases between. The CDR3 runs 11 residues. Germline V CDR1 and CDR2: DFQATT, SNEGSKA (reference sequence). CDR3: CSARDQGRQYF. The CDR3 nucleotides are TGCAGTGCTAGAGACCAGGGGCGCCAGTACTTC.

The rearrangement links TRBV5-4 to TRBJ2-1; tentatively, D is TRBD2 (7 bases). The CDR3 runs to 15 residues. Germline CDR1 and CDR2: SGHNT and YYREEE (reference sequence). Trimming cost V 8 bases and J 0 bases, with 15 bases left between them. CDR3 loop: CASTSGTNSYNEQFF. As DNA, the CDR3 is TGTGCCAGTACCAGCGGGACAAACTCCTACAATGAGCAGTTCTTC. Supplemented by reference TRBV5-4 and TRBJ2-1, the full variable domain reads ETGVTQSPTHLIKTRGQQVTLRCSSQSGHNTVSWYQQALGQGPQFIFQYYREEENGRGNFPPRFSGLQFPNYSSELNVNALELDDSALYLCASTSGTNSYNEQFFGPGTRLTVL.

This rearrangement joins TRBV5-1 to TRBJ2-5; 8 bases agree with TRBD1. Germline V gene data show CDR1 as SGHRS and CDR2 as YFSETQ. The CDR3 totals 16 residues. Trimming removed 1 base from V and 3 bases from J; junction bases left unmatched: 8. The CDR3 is CASSLRRPGGKETQYF. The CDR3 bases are TGCGCCAGCAGCTTGAGACGGCCAGGGGGCAAAGAGACCCAGTACTTC.

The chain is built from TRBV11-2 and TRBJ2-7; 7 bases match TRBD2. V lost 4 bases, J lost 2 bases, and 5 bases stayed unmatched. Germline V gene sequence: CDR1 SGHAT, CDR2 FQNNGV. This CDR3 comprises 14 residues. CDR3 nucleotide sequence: TGTGCCAGCAGCTCACTAGCGTCAACCTACGAGCAGTACTTC. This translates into CASSSLASTYEQYF.

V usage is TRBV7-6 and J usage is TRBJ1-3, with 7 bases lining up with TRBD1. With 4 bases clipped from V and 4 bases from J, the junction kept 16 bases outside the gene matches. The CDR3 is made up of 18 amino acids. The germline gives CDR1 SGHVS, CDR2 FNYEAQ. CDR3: CASSSFRGASMKGNTIYF. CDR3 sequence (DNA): TGTGCCAGCAGCTCCTTCAGGGGGGCTAGCATGAAAGGAAACACCATATATTTT. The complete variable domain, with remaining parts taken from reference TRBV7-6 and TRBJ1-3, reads GAGVSQSPRYKVTKRGQDVALRCDPISGHVSLYWYRQALGQGPEFLTYFNYEAQQDKSGLPNDRFSAERPEGSISTLTIQRTEQRDSAMYRCASSSFRGASMKGNTIYFGEGSWLTVV.

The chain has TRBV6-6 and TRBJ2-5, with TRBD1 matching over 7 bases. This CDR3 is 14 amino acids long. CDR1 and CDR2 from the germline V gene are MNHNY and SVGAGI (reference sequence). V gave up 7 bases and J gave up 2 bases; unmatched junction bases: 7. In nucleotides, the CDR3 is TGTGCCAGCAAATCGACAGGGCAACAAGAGACCCAGTACTTC. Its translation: CASKSTGQQETQYF.

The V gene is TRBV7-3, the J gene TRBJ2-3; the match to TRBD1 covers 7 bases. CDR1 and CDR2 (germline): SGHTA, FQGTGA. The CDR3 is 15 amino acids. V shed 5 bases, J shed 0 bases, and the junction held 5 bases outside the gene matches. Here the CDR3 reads CASSLGTASTDTQYF. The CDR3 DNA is TGTGCCAGCAGCCTCGGGACAGCTAGCACAGATACGCAGTATTTT.

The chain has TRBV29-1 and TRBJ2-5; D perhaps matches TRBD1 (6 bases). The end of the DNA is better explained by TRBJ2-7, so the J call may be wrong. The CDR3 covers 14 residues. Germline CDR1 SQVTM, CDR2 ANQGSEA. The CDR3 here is CSAYTGPPLYEQYF. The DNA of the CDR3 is TGCAGCGCGTACACAGGGCCCCCCCTTTACGAGCAGTACTTC.

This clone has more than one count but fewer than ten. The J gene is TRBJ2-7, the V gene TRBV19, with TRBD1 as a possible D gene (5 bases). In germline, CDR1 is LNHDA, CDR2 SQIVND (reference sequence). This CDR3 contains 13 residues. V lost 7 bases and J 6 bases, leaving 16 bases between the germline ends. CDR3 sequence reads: CASTSPDSLEQYF. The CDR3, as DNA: TGTGCCAGTACCTCACCAGACAGCCTCGAGCAGTACTTC.

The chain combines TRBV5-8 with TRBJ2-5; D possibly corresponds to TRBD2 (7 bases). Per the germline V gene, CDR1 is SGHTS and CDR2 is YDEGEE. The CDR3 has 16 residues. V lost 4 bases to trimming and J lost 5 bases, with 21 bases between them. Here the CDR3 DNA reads TGTGCCAGCAGCCCCGGTTCGGGGGGCGGTTTCGAGACCCAGTACTTC. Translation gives CASSPGSGGGFETQYF.

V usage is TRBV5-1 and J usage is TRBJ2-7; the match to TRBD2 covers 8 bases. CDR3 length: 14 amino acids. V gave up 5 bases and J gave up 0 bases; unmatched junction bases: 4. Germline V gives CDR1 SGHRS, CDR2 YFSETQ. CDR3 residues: CASSGREVSYEQYF. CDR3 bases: TGCGCCAGCAGTGGGCGGGAGGTCTCCTACGAGCAGTACTTC.

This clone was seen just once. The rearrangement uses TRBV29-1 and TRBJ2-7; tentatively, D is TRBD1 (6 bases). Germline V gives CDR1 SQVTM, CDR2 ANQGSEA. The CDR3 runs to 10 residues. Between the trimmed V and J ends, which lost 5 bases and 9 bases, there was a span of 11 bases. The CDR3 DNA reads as TGCAGCGTTTTCACAGGGAGGCAGTACTTC. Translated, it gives CSVFTGRQYF.

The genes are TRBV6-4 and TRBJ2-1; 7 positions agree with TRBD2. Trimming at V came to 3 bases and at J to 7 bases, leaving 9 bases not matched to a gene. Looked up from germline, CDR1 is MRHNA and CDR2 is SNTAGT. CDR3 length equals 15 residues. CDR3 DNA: TGTGCCAGCAGTGAGGTGTTGGGGCGGGGGAATGAGCAGTTCTTC. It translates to CASSEVLGRGNEQFF.

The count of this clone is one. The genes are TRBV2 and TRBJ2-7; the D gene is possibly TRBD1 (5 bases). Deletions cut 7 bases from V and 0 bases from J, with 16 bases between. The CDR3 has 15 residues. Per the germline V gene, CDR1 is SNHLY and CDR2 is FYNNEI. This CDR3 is CASTYGRTISYEQYF. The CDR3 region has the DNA TGTGCCAGCACCTACGGCCGGACAATCTCCTACGAGCAGTACTTC.

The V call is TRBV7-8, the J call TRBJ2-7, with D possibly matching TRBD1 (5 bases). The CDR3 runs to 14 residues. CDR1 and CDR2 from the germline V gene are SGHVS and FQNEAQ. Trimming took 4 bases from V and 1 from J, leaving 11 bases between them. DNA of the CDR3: TGTGCCAGCAGCTACGGCGCAGGGTCCTACGAGCAGTACTTC. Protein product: CASSYGAGSYEQYF. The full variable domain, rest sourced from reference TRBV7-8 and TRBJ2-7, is GAGVSQSPRYKVAKRGQDVALRCDPISGHVSLFWYQQALGQGPEFLTYFQNEAQLDKSGLPSDRFFAERPEGSVSTLKIQRTQQEDSAVYLCASSYGAGSYEQYFGPGTRLTVT.

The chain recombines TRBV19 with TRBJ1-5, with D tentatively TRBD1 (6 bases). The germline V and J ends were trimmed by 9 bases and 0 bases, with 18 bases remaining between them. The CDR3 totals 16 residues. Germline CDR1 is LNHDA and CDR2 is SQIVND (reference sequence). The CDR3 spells CARDIRTANSNQPQHF. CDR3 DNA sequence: TGTGCCAGAGACATCCGGACAGCCAATAGCAATCAGCCCCAGCATTTT.

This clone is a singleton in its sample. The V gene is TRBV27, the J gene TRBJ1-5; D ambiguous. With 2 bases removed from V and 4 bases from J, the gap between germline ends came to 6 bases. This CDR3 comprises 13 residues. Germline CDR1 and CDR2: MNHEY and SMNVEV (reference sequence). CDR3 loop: CASSLTLNQPQHF. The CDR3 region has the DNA TGTGCCAGCAGTTTAACCCTAAATCAGCCCCAGCATTTT.

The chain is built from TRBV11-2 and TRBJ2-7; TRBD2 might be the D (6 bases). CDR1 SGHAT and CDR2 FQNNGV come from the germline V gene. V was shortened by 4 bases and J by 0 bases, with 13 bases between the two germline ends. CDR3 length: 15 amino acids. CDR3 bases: TGTGCCAGCAGCTGGGGACTCTCTAGCTCCTACGAGCAGTACTTC. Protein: CASSWGLSSSYEQYF.

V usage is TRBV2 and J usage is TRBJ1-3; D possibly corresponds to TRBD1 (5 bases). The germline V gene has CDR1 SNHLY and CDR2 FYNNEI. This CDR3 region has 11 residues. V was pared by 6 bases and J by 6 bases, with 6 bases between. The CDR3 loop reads CASRQENTIYF. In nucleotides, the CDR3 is TGTGCCAGCAGACAGGAAAACACCATATATTTT. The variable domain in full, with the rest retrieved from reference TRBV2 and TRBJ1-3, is EPEVTQTPSHQVTQMGQEVILRCVPISNHLYFYWYRQILGQKVEFLVSFYNNEISEKSEIFDDQFSVERPDGSNFTLKIRSTKLEDSAMYFCASRQENTIYFGEGSWLTVV.

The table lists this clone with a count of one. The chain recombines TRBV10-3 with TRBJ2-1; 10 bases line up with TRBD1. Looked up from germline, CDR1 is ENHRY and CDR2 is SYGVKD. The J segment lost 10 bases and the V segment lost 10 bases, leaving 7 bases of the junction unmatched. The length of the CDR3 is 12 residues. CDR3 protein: CATQTGGREQFF. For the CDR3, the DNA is TGTGCCACCCAGACAGGGGGCAGGGAGCAGTTCTTC.

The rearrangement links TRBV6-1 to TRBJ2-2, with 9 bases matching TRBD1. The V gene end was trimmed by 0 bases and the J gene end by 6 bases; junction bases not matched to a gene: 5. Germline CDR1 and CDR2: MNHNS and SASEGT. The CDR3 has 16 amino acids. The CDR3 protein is CASSEAKGQGPGELFF. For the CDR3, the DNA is TGTGCCAGCAGTGAAGCTAAGGGACAGGGCCCCGGGGAGCTGTTTTTT.

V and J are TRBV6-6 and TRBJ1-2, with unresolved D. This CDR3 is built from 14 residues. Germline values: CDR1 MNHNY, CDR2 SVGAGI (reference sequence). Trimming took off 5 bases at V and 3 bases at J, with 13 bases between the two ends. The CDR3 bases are TGTGCCAGCAGTGCTCCGGCGGAGTACTATGGCTACACCTTC. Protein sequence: CASSAPAEYYGYTF.

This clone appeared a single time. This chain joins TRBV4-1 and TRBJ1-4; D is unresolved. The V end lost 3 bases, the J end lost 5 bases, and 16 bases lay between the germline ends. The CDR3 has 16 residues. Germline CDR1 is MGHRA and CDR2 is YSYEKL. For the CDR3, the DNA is TGCGCCAGCAGCCACGGGCGGAATGAGGGAAATGAAAAACTGTTTTTT. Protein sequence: CASSHGRNEGNEKLFF.

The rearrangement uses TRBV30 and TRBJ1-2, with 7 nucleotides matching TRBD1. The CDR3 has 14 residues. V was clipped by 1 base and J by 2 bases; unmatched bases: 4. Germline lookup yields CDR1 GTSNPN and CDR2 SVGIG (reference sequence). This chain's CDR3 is CAWSDRGINYGYTF. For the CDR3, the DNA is TGTGCCTGGAGTGACAGGGGAATAAACTATGGCTACACCTTC.

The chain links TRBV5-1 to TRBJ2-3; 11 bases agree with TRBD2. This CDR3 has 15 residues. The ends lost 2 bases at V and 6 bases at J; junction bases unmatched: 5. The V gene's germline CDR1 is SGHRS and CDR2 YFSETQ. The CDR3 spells CASSFSGRAIDTQYF. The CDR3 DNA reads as TGCGCCAGCAGCTTTAGCGGGAGGGCCATTGATACGCAGTATTTT.